Here is one T cell receptor beta chain with its context. J lost 5 bases, V lost 3 bases, and 0 bases had no gene match. Germline V gives CDR1 SGHNT, CDR2 YYREEE (reference sequence). The length of the CDR3 is 14 residues. The data were taken from a study of T cell repertoires in aging, cancer and after chemotherapy. TCR beta rearrangements were amplified from peripheral blood genomic DNA. A mixed TRB-A/B primer pool amplified rearranged TRB by multiplex touch-down PCR. TCRdb passed the multiplex PCR reads through MiXCR, listing each CDR3 protein once. The sample includes 4,900 or so distinct CDR3 sequences, under 25% of them seen just once.

Sequenced material: blood. This clonotype was sampled from a human donor in good health. The donor label of this sample is uncertain. V usage is TRBV5-4 and J usage is TRBJ2-2, with TRBD2 matching 11 bases. CDR3 region: CASSSSGGTGELFF. In DNA form, the CDR3 reads TGTGCCAGCAGCTCTAGCGGGGGGACCGGGGAGCTGTTTTTT.